The present T cell receptor beta chain was sequenced within a study of blood T cell repertoires in COVID-19. For the study at large: PBMCs, B-cell-depleted T cells, or T cells provided the cDNA or gDNA that made up the material.

The germline gives CDR1 LGHNA, CDR2 YNFKEQ. V lost 4 bases and J lost 5, with 15 bases in between. The CDR3 is 15 amino acids. TCRdb's copy holds only in-frame clones and misses some; the assay was immunoSEQ multiplex PCR. The sample includes approximately 330,000 clones, roughly 86% seen only once; the top ten take over 9%. This receptor was obtained from a young woman who had recovered from COVID-19. V usage is TRBV4-2 and J usage is TRBJ2-1; perhaps TRBD2 as D (5 bases). Sequenced material: PBMCs or T cells enriched from blood (not recorded which). CDR3 sequence (DNA): TGTGCCAGCAGCCCGGCTACGGGGTGGGACAATGAGCAGTTCTTC. It encodes CASSPATGWDNEQFF.